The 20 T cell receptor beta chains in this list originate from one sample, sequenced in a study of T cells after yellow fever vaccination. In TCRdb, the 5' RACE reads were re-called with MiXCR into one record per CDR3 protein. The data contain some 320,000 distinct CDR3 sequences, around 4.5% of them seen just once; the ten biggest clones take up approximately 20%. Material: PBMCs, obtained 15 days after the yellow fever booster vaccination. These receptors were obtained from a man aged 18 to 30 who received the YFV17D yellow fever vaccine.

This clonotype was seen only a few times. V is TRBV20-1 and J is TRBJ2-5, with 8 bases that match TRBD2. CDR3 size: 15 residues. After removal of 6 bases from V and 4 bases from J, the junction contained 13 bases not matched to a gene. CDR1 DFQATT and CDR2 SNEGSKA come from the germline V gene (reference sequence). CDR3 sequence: CSARRTSRVSETQYF. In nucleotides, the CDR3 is TGCAGTGCCCGCAGGACTAGCCGGGTGTCAGAGACCCAGTACTTC.

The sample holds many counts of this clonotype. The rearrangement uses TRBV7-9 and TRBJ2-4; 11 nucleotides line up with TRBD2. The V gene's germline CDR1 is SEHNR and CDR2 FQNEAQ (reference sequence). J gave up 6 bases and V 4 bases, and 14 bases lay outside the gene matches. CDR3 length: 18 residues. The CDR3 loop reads CASSSTDSSGGPGNIQYF. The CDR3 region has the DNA TGTGCCAGCAGCTCGACAGATTCTAGCGGGGGGCCGGGAAACATTCAGTACTTC. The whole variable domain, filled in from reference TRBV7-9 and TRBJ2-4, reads DTGVSQNPRHKITKRGQNVTFRCDPISEHNRLYWYRQTLGQGPEFLTYFQNEAQLEKSRLLSDRFSAERPKGSFSTLEIQRTEQGDSAMYLCASSSTDSSGGPGNIQYFGAGTRLSVL.

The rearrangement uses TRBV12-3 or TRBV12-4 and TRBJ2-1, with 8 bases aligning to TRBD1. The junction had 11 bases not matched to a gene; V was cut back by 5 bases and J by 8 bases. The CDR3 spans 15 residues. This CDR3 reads CASSDRDRSKDEQFF. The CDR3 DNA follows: TGTGCCAGCAGTGACCGGGACAGGTCAAAAGATGAGCAGTTCTTC.

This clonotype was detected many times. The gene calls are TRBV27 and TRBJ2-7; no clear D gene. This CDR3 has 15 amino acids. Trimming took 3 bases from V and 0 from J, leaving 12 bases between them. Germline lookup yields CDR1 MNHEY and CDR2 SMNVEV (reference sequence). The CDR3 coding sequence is TGTGCCAGCAGTTTTATCGCAGCGAGCTCCTACGAGCAGTACTTC. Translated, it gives CASSFIAASSYEQYF.

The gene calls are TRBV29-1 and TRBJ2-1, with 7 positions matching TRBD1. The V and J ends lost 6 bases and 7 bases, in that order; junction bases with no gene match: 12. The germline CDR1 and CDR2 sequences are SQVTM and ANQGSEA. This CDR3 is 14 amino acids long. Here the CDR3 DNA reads TGCAGCGTAGTAGACAGGGCCTTCACGAATGAGCAGTTCTTC. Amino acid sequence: CSVVDRAFTNEQFF.

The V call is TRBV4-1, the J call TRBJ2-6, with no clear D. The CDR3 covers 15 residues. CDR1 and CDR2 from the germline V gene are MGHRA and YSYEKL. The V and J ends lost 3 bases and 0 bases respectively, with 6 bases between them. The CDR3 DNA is TGCGCCAGCAGCCACGTCAACTCTGGGGCCAACGTCCTGACTTTC. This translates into CASSHVNSGANVLTF.

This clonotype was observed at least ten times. CDR3 region: CASSSGDYSNQPQHF. CDR3 nucleotides: TGTGCCAGTTCATCGGGGGATTATAGCAATCAGCCCCAGCATTTT. The V call is TRBV6-5, the J call TRBJ1-5; D might be TRBD1 (5 bases). The CDR3 extends over 15 amino acids. The ends were cut back, 9 bases at V and 0 bases at J, with 15 bases in the middle. The germline gives CDR1 MNHEY, CDR2 SVGAGI.

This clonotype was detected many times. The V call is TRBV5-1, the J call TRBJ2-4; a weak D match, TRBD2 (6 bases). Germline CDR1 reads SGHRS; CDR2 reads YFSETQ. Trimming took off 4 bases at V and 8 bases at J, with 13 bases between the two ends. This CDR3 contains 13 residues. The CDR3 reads CASSPSGVHIQYF. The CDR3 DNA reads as TGCGCCAGCAGCCCTTCGGGGGTTCACATTCAGTACTTC.

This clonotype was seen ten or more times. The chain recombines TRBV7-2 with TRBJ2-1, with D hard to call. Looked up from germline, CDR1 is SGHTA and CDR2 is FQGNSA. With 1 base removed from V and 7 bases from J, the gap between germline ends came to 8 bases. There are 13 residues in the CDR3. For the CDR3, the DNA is TGTGCCAGCAGCTTAGGCGTATGGAATGAGCAGTTCTTC. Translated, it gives CASSLGVWNEQFF.

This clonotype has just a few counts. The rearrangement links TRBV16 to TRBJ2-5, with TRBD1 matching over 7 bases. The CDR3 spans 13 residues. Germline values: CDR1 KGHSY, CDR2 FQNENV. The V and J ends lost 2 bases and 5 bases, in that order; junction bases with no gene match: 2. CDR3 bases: TGTGCCAGCAGCCAAAACAGGGGCGAGACCCAGTACTTC. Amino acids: CASSQNRGETQYF. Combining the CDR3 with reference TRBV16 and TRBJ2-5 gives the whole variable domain GEEVAQTPKHLVRGEGQKAKLYCAPIKGHSYVFWYQQVLKNEFKFLISFQNENVFDETGMPKERFSAKCLPNSPCSLEIQATKLEDSAVYFCASSQNRGETQYFGPGTRLLVL.

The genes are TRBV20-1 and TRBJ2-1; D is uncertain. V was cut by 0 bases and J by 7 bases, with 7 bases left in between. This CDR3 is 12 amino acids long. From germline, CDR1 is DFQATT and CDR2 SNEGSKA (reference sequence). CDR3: CSARETFNEQFF. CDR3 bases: TGCAGTGCTAGAGAGACTTTTAATGAGCAGTTCTTC.

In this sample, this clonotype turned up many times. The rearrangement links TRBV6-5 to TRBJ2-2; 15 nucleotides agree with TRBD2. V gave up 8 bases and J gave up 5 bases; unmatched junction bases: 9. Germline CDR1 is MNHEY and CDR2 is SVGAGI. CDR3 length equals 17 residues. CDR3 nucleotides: TGTGCCAGCGTCGGACTAGCGGGGGGGCGTGGAACCGGGGAGCTGTTTTTT. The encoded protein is CASVGLAGGRGTGELFF.

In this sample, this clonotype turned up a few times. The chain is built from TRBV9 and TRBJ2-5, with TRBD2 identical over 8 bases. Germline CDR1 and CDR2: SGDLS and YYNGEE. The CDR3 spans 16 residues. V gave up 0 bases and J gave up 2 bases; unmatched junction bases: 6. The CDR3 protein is CASSVGRGERQETQYF. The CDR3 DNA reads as TGTGCCAGCAGCGTAGGGCGGGGGGAGAGGCAAGAGACCCAGTACTTC. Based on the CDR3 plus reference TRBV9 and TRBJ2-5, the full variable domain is DSGVTQTPKHLITATGQRVTLRCSPRSGDLSVYWYQQSLDQGLQFLIQYYNGEERAKGNILERFSAQQFPDLHSELNLSSLELGDSALYFCASSVGRGERQETQYFGPGTRLLVL.

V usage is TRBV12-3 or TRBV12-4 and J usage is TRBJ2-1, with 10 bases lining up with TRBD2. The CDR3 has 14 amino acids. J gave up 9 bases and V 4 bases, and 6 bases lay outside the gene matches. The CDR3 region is CASSYSGGDGEQFF. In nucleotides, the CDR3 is TGTGCCAGCAGTTACAGCGGGGGGGACGGTGAGCAGTTCTTC.

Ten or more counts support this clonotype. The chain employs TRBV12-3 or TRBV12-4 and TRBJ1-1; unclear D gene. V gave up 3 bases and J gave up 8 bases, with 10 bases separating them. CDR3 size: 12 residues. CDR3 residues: CASSFLRAEAFF. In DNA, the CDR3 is TGTGCCAGCAGTTTTCTTAGGGCCGAAGCTTTCTTT.

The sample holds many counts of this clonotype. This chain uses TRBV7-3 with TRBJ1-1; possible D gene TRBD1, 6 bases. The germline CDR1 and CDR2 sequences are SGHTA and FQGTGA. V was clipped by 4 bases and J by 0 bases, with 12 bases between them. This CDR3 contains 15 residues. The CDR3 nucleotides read TGTGCCAGCAGCTCCTCAGGGGCTGTGAACACTGAAGCTTTCTTT. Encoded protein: CASSSSGAVNTEAFF.

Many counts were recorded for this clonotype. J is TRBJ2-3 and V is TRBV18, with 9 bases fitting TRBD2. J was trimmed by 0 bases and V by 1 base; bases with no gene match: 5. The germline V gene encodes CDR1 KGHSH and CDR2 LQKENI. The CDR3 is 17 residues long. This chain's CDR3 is CASSPQVAGDSTDTQYF. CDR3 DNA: TGTGCCAGCTCACCACAGGTAGCGGGAGATAGCACAGATACGCAGTATTTT.

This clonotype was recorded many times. DNA of the CDR3: TGTGCCAGCAGCTTAACGTCCCGGGGGGCCGAGCAGTACTTC. Amino acids: CASSLTSRGAEQYF. The chain links TRBV7-6 to TRBJ2-7; perhaps TRBD2 as D (7 bases). CDR1 and CDR2 from the germline V gene are SGHVS and FNYEAQ. The CDR3 is made up of 14 amino acids. Trimming removed 2 bases at V and 6 bases at J, with 14 bases between.

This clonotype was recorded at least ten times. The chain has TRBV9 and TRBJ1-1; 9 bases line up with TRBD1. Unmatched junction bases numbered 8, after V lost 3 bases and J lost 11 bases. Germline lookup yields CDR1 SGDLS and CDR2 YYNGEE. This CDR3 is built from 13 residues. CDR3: CASSEHAQGAAFF. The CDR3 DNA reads TGTGCCAGCAGCGAACATGCACAGGGGGCCGCTTTCTTT.

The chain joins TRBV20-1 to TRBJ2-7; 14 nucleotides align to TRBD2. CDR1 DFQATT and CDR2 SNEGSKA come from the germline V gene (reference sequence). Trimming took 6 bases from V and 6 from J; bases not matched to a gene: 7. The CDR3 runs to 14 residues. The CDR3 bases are TGCAGTGCCACCCAGGGGACTAGCGGGGGCGAGCAGTACGTC. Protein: CSATQGTSGGEQYV.